This T cell receptor (beta chain) was recovered during a study of T cells in Graves' hyperthyroidism and ophthalmopathy. Study-wide results and limits: Most thyroid clonotypes that were expanded above 0.001 also turned up in blood. The model made its ophthalmopathy prediction, and onset followed a median 6.5 months later.

At least ten counts were recorded for this clonotype. Its antigen is still unknown. From RNA transcripts, TCR beta CDR3 regions were amplified. First-round RT-PCR with HTBI primers amplified the TCR CDR3 region. TCRdb re-called the multiplex PCR reads with MiXCR, one entry per CDR3 protein. The sample includes fewer than 650,000 distinct CDR3 sequences, 11% to 15% of them seen just once. This TCR was sampled from a woman between 40 and 55 years old with Graves' hyperthyroidism. Material: blood.

CDR3 sequence reads: CASSPYRGRETQYF. CDR3 DNA: TGTGCCAGCAGTCCCTACAGGGGCAGAGAGACCCAGTACTTC. V usage is TRBV7-8 and J usage is TRBJ2-5, with TRBD1 identical over 7 bases. The CDR3 runs to 14 residues. With V trimmed by 6 bases and J by 4 bases, 8 bases remained unmatched. Germline CDR1 SGHVS, CDR2 FQNEAQ.